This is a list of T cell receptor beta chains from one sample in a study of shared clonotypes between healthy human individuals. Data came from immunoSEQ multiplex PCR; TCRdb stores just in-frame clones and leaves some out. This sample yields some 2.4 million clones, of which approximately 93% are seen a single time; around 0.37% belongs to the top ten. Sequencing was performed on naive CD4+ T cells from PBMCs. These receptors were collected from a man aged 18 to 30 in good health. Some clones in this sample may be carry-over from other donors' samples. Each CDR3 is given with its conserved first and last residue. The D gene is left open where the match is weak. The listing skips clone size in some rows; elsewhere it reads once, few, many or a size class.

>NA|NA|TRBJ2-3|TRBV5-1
CASLTPDTQYF
TGCGCCAGCCTGACCCCAGATACGCAGTATTTT
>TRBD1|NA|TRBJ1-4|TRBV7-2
CASTDRGRTTNEKLFF
TGTGCCAGCACCGACAGGGGCCGCACGACTAATGAAAAACTGTTTTTT
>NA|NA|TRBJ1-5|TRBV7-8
CASSLAEVRVQPQHF
TGTGCCAGCAGCTTAGCAGAGGTGAGGGTTCAGCCCCAGCATTTT
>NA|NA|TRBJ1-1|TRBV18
CASSNLGPPMNTEAFF
TGTGCCAGCTCAAACCTCGGGCCGCCAATGAACACTGAAGCTTTCTTT
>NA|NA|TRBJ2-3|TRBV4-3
CASSPVGGETDTQYF
TGCGCCAGCAGCCCCGTAGGGGGGGAGACAGATACGCAGTATTTT
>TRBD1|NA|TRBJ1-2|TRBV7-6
CASSTRDRGENYGYTF
TGTGCCAGCAGCACCCGGGACAGGGGCGAGAACTATGGCTACACCTTC
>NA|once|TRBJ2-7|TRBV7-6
CASSAAGTLSYEQYF
TGTGCCAGCAGCGCCGCCGGGACTCTATCCTACGAGCAGTACTTC
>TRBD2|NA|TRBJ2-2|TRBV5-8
CASSSFGTSGTGELFF
TGTGCCAGCAGCTCGTTCGGGACTAGCGGTACCGGGGAGCTGTTTTTT
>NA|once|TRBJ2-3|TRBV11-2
CASVPSGLSTDTQYF
TGTGCCAGCGTTCCCTCAGGACTCTCCACAGATACGCAGTATTTT
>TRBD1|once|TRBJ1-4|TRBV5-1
CASSLAWTGNEKLFF
TGCGCCAGCAGCTTGGCTTGGACAGGGAACGAAAAACTGTTTTTT
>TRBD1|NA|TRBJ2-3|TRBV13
CASSTLQGAPTTGTDTQYF
TGTGCCAGCAGCACCTTACAGGGGGCGCCGACCACCGGCACAGATACGCAGTATTTT
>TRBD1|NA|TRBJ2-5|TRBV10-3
CAIRKTGAEETQYF
TGTGCCATCAGGAAGACAGGGGCTGAGGAGACCCAGTACTTC
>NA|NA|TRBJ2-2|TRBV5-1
CASSLNRLSGTNTGELFF
TGCGCCAGCAGCTTGAACCGGCTTTCGGGAACTAACACCGGGGAGCTGTTTTTT
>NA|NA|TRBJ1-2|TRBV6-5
CASRQGYGNYGYTF
TGTGCCAGCAGGCAGGGATACGGAAACTATGGCTACACCTTC
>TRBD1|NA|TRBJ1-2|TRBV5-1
CASSFSGQGYGYTF
TGCGCCAGCAGCTTTTCGGGACAGGGGTATGGCTACACCTTC
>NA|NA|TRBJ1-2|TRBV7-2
CASSQENNYGYTF
TGTGCCAGCAGTCAGGAGAACAACTATGGCTACACCTTC
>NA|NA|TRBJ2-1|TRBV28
CASSLWTVHEQFF
TGTGCCAGCAGTTTATGGACAGTCCATGAGCAGTTCTTC
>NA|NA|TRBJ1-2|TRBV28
CASSSAGNYGYTF
TGTGCCAGCAGTTCGGCAGGGAACTATGGCTACACCTTC
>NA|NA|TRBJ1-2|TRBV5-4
CASKGANYGYTF
TGTGCCAGCAAGGGTGCTAACTATGGCTACACCTTC
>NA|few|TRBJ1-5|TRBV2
CASGTSSRQPQHF
TGTGCCAGTGGAACAAGTTCGCGTCAGCCCCAGCATTTT
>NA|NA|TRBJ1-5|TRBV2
CASSVREGLSNQPQHF
TGTGCCAGCAGTGTTAGGGAGGGTCTGAGCAATCAGCCCCAGCATTTT
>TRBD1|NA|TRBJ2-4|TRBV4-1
CASSQVGRGLNIQYF
TGCGCCAGCAGCCAAGTTGGCAGGGGGTTAAACATTCAGTACTTC
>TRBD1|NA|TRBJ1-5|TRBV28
CASSFLQGGAGQPQHF
TGTGCCAGCAGTTTTTTGCAGGGGGGCGCGGGTCAGCCCCAGCATTTT
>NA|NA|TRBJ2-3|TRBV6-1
CASSEIWPDTQYF
TGTGCCAGCAGTGAAATCTGGCCAGATACGCAGTATTTT
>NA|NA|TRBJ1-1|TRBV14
CASSHRGVAEAFF
TGTGCCAGCAGCCATCGGGGTGTAGCTGAAGCTTTCTTT